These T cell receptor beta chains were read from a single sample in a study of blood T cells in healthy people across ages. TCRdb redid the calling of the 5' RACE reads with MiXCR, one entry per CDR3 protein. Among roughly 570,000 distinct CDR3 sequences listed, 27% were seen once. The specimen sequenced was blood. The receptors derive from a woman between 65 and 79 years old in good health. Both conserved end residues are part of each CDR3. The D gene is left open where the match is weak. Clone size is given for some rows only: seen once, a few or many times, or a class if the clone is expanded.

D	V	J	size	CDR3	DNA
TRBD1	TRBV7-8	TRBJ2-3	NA	CASRKPGTGRTDTQYF	TGTGCCAGCAGAAAGCCCGGGACAGGGAGGACAGATACGCAGTATTTT
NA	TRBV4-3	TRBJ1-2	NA	CASSPKRSANYGYTF	TGCGCCAGCAGCCCAAAAAGGTCAGCCAACTATGGCTACACCTTC
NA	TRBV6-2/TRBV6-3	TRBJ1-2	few	CASSYDSSSNYGYTF	TGTGCCAGCAGTTACGACAGCAGTTCTAACTATGGCTACACCTTC
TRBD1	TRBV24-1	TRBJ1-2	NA	CATSDTRDRFNYGYTF	TGTGCCACCAGTGACACCCGGGACAGGTTTAACTATGGCTACACCTTC
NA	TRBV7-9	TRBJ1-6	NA	CASSSGGPLHF	TGTGCCAGCAGCTCCGGGGGACCCCTCCACTTT
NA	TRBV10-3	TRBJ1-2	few	CAISEAHGYTF	TGTGCCATCAGTGAGGCACATGGCTACACCTTC
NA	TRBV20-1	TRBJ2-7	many	CSVQSSYEQYF	TGCAGTGTCCAGAGCTCCTACGAGCAGTACTTC
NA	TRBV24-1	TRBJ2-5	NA	CATSGAGPLQETQYF	TGTGCCACCAGTGGGGCAGGGCCCCTCCAAGAGACCCAGTACTTC
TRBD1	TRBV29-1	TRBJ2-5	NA	CSVEGEQGAEETQYF	TGCAGCGTTGAAGGGGAACAGGGGGCTGAAGAGACCCAGTACTTC
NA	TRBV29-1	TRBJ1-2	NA	CSSAGSPGYTF	TGCAGCTCAGCAGGAAGTCCTGGCTACACCTTC
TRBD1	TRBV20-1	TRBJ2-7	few	CSARWQGAGEQYF	TGCAGTGCTAGATGGCAGGGGGCGGGGGAGCAGTACTTC
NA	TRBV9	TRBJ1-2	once	CASSVGSGTDYGYTF	TGTGCCAGCAGCGTAGGATCGGGGACGGACTATGGCTACACCTTC
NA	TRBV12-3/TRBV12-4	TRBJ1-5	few	CASSRTANQPQHF	TGTGCCAGCAGCCGGACAGCGAATCAGCCCCAGCATTTT
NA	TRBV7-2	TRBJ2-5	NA	CASSLGTYFRETQYF	TGTGCCAGCAGCTTAGGGACATACTTCAGGGAGACCCAGTACTTC
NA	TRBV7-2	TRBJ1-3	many	CASSLQGSGNTIYF	TGTGCCAGCAGCTTACAGGGCTCTGGAAACACCATATATTTT
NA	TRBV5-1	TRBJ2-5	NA	CASSTDRSQETQYF	TGCGCCAGCAGCACGGACAGATCCCAAGAGACCCAGTACTTC
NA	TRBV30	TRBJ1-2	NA	CAWNSRGGVRGYTF	TGTGCCTGGAACTCAAGAGGGGGTGTTAGGGGCTACACCTTC
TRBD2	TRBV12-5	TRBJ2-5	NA	CASGRAGGGQETQYF	TGTGCTAGTGGGCGAGCGGGGGGCGGCCAAGAGACCCAGTACTTC
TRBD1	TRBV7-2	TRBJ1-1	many	CASSFGTVNTEAFF	TGTGCCAGCAGCTTCGGGACAGTGAACACTGAAGCTTTCTTT
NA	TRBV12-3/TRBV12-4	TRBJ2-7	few	CASSLVRGDNEQYF	TGTGCCAGCAGTCTCGTCAGGGGGGATAACGAGCAGTACTTC
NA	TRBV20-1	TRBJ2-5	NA	CSARMPRDYQETQYF	TGCAGTGCTAGGATGCCTAGAGATTACCAAGAGACCCAGTACTTC
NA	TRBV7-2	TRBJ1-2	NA	CASSHLGLFYGYTF	TGTGCCAGCAGCCATTTGGGACTTTTCTATGGCTACACCTTC
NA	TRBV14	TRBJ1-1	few	CASSQDGWSTEAFF	TGTGCCAGCAGCCAAGACGGGTGGAGCACTGAAGCTTTCTTT
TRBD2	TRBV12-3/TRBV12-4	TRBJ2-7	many	CASSLGGGYEQYF	TGTGCCAGCAGTTTAGGGGGGGGCTACGAGCAGTACTTC
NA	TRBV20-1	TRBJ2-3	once	CSARSLGTDTQYF	TGCAGTGCTCGAAGTCTGGGCACAGATACGCAGTATTTT
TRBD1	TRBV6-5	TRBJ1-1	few	CASSRLGQGSTEAFF	TGTGCCAGCAGTCGGTTGGGACAGGGGAGCACTGAAGCTTTCTTT
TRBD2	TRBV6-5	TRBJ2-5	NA	CASRPSGGAETQYF	TGTGCCAGCAGACCTAGCGGGGGGGCGGAGACCCAGTACTTC
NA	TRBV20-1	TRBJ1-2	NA	CSAEGGRGYTF	TGCAGTGCTGAGGGGGGCAGGGGCTACACCTTC
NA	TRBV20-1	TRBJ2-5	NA	CSARAGETQYF	TGCAGTGCTAGGGCCGGAGAGACCCAGTACTTC
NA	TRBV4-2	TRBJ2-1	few	CASSQSEDPRNEQLF	TGTGCCAGCAGCCAATCAGAGGACCCCCGCAATGAGCAGCTCTTC
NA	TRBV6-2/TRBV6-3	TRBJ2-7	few	CAGRRADRSYEQYF	TGTGCCGGCCGCCGGGCTGATCGCTCCTACGAGCAGTACTTC
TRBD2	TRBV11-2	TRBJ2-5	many	CASSRTSGGTGETQYF	TGTGCCAGCAGCCGGACTAGCGGGGGCACCGGGGAGACCCAGTACTTC
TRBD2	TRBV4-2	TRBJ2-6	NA	CASSQEGTGGPVLTF	TGTGCCAGCAGCCAAGAAGGAACGGGAGGGCCCGTCCTGACTTTC
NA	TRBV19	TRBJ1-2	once	CASKGGRSYGYTF	TGTGCCAGTAAAGGAGGCAGGAGCTATGGCTACACCTTC
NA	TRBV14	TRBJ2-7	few	CASSPEGQPSYEQYF	TGTGCCAGCAGCCCAGAAGGACAGCCGTCCTACGAGCAGTACTTC
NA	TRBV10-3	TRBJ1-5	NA	CAIRPGGLNQPQHF	TGTGCCATCAGACCAGGCGGTCTCAATCAGCCCCAGCATTTT
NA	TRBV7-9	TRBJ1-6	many	CASSLQGNNSPLHF	TGTGCCAGCAGCTTACAGGGAAATAATTCACCCCTCCACTTT
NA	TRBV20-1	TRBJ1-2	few	CSAPSRVGYGYTF	TGCAGTGCTCCGTCGAGGGTCGGCTATGGCTACACCTTC
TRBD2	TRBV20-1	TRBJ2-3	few	CSAKGLAGGDTQYF	TGCAGTGCTAAGGGACTAGCGGGGGGGGATACGCAGTATTTT
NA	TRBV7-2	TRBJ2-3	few	CASSRALGGTDTQYF	TGTGCCAGCAGCAGAGCGCTGGGCGGCACAGATACGCAGTATTTT
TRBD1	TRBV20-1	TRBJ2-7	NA	CSAISGTGTYEQCF	TGCAGTGCTATTTCAGGGACAGGAACCTACGAGCAGTGCTTC
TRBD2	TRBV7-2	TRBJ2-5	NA	CASSLVAGGQLETQYF	TGTGCCAGCAGCTTAGTTGCGGGGGGGCAGCTTGAGACCCAGTACTTC